This TCR beta chain was sequenced in a study of cytomegalovirus exposure and HLA in healthy donors. Trimming left V 8 bases short and J 4 bases short, with 15 bases between. The germline CDR1 and CDR2 sequences are SNHLY and FYNNEI. This CDR3 contains 14 residues. This clone was detected once. Primers included in the PCR were 60 Vbeta and 13 Jbeta primers. Some clones are missing from TCRdb's copy, which holds only in-frame ones; the method was immunoSEQ multiplex PCR. The sample includes 110,000 to 150,000 clones, approximately 70% of them seen just once. The sample comprised PBMCs. This sequence was found in a woman aged 40 to 50 in good health and CMV-seronegative. This chain uses TRBV2 with TRBJ2-4, with a tentative D call TRBD1 (5 bases). Here the CDR3 reads CASRSPAGKNIQYF. CDR3 DNA: TGTGCCAGCCGATCCCCAGCAGGGAAAAACATTCAGTACTTC.